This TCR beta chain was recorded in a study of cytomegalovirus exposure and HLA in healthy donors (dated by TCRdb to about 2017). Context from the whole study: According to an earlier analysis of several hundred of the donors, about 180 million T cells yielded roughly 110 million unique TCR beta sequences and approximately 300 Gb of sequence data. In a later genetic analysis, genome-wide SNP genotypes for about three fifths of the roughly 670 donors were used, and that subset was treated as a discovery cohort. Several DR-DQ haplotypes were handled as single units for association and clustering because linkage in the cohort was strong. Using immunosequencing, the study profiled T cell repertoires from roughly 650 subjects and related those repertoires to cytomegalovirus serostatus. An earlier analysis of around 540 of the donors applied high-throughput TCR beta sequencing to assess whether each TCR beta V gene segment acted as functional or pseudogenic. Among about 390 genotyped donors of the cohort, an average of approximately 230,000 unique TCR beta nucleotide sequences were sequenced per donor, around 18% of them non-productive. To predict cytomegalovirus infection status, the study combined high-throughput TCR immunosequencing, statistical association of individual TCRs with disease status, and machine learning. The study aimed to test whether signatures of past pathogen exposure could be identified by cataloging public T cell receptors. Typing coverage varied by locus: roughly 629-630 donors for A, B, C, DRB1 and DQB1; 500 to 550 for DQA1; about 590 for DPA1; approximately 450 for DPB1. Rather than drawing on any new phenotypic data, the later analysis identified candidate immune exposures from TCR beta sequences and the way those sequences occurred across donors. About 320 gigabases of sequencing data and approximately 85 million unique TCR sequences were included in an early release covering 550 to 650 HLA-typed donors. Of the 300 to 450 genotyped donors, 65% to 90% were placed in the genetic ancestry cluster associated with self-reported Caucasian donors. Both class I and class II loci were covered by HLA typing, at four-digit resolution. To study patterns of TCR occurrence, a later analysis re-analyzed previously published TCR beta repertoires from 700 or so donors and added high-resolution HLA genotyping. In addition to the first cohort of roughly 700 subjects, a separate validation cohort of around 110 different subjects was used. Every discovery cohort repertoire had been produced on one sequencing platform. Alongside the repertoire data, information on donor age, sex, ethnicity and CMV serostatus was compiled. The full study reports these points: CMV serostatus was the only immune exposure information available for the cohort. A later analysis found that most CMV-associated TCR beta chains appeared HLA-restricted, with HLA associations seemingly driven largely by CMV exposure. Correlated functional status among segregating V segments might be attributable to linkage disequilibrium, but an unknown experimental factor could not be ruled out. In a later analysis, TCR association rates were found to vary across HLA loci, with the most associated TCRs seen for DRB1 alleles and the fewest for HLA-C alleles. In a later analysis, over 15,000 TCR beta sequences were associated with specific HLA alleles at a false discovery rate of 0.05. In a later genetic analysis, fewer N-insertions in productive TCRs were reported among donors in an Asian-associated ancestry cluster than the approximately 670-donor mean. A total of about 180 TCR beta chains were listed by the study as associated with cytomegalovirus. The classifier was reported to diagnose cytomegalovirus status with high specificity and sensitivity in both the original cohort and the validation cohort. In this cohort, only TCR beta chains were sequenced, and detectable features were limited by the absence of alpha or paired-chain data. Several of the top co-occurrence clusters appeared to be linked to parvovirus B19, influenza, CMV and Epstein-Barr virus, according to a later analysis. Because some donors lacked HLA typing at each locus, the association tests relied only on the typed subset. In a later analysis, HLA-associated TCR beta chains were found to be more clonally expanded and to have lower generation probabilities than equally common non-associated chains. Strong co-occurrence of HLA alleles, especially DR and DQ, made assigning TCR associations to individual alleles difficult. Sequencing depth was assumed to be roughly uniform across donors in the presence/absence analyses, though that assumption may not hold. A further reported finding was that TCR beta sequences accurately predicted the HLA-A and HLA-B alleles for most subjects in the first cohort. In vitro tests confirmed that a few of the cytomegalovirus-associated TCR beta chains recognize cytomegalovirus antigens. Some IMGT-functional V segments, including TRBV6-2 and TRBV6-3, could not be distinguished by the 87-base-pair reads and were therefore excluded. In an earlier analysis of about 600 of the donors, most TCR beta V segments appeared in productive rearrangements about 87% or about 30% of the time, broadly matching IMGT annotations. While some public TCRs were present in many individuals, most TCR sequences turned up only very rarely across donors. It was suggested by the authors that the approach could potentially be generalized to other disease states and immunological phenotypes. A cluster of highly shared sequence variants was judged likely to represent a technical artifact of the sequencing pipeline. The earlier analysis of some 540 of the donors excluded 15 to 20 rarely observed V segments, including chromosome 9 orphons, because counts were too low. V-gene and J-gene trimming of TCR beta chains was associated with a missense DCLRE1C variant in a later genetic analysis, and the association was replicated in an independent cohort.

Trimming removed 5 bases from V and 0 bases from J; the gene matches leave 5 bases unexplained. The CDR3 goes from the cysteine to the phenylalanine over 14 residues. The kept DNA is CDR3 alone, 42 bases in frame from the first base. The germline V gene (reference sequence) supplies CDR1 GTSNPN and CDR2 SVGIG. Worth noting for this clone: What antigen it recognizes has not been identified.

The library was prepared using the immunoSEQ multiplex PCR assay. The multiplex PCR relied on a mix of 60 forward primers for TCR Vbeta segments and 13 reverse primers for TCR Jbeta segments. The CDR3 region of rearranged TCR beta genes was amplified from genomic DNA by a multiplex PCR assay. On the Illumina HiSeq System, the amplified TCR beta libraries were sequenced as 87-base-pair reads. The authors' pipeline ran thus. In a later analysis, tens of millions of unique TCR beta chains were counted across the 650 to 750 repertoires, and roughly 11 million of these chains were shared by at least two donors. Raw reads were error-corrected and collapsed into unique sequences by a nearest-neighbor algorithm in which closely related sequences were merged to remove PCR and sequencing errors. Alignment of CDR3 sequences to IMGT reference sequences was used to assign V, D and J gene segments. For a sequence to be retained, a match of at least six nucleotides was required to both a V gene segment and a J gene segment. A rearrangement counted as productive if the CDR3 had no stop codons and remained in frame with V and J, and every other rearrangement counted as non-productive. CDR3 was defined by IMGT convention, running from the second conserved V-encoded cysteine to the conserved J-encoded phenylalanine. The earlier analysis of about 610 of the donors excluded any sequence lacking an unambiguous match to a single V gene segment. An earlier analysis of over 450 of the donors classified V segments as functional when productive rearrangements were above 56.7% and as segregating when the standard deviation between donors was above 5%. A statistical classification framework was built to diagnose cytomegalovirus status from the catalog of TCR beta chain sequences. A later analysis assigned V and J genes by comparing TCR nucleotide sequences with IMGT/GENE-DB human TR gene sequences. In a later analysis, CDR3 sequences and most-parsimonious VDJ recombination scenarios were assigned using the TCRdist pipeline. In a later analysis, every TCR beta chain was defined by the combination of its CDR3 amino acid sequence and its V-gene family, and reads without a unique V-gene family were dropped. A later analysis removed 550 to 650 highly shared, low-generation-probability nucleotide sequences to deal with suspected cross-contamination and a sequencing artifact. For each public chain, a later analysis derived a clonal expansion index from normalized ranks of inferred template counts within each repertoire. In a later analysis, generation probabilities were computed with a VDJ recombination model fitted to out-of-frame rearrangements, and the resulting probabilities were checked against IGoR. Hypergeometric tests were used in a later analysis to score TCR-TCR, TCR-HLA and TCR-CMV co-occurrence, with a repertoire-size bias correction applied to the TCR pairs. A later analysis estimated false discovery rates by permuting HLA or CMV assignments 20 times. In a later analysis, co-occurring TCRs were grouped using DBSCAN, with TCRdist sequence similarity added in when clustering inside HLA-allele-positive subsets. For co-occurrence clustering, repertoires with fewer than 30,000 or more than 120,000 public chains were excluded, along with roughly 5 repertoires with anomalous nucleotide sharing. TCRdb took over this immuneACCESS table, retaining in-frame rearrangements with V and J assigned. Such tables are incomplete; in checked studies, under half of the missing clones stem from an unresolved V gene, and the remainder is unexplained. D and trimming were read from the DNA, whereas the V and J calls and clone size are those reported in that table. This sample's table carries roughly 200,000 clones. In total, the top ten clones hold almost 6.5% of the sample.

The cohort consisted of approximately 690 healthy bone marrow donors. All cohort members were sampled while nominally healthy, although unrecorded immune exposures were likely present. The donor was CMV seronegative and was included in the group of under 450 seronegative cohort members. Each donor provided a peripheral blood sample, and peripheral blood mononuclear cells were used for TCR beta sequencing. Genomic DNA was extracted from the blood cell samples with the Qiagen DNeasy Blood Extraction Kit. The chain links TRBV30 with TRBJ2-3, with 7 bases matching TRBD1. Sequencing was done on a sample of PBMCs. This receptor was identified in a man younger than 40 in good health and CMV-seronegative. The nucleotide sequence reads TGTGCCTGGGACACAGGGGCTAGCACAGATACGCAGTATTTT. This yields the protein CAWDTGASTDTQYF.